Following are 21 T cell receptor beta chains from one sample sequenced in a study of early T cells in non-severe SARS-CoV-2 infection (dated by TCRdb to the early 2020s). Library preparation was by 5' RACE. The sequencer listed for this sample is NextSeq 500. Using fastp at Q25 and MiXCR, TCRdb reprocessed the public reads and kept productive beta chains. A single entry per CDR3 protein holds the most common genes and DNA from its merged rows. Within this sample are fewer than 85,000 distinct CDR3 sequences, with 15% to 18% of them counted one time only. In total, the top ten clones hold more than 10% of the sample. Sequences were obtained from whole blood. The receptors shown here come from an adult who was a healthcare worker with PCR-confirmed SARS-CoV-2 infection or an uninfected control (not recorded which).

This clonotype was seen a handful of times. The V gene is TRBV28, the J gene TRBJ1-2, with 9 bases fitting TRBD1. V was clipped by 4 bases and J by 4 bases; unmatched bases: 7. The CDR3 is 15 residues long. Germline CDR1 reads MDHEN; CDR2 reads SYDVKM. CDR3 region: CASSSTGGRIYGYTF. The DNA of the CDR3 is TGTGCCAGCAGTTCAACAGGGGGCCGGATCTATGGCTACACCTTC.

The table lists this clonotype with a few counts. This chain joins TRBV20-1 and TRBJ2-2, with TRBD2 matching 10 bases. Germline values: CDR1 DFQATT, CDR2 SNEGSKA (reference sequence). J was trimmed by 5 bases and V by 6 bases; bases with no gene match: 12. The CDR3 loop spans 16 amino acids. The CDR3, as DNA: TGCAGTGCAAAAGGGGGACTAGCGTTTCGTACCGGGGAGCTGTTTTTT. This gives the protein CSAKGGLAFRTGELFF.

This clonotype was seen only a few times. The V call is TRBV6-5, the J call TRBJ1-5; D is uncertain. CDR1 and CDR2 (germline): MNHEY, SVGAGI. The CDR3 consists of 13 residues. V lost 4 bases and J 2 bases, leaving 6 bases between the germline ends. The CDR3 DNA is TGTGCCAGCAGTTCCCTCGGCAATCAGCCCCAGCATTTT. Protein: CASSSLGNQPQHF.

This clonotype is labeled as medium-sized. The V and J genes are TRBV12-3 or TRBV12-4 and TRBJ1-1; D unclear. Trimming pared 5 bases from V and 8 bases from J, leaving 15 bases between. CDR3 length equals 13 residues. CDR3 sequence (DNA): TGTGCCAGCAGTCCAGAGCAGCTCCCCGAAGCTTTCTTT. Translated: CASSPEQLPEAFF.

A few counts support this clonotype. The V call is TRBV20-1, the J call TRBJ2-7, with TRBD1 identical over 9 bases. The CDR3 consists of 14 residues. The V segment lost 3 bases and the J segment 4 bases; nucleotides outside the gene matches: 7. Germline CDR1 is DFQATT and CDR2 is SNEGSKA (reference sequence). DNA for the CDR3: TGCAGTGCTAGGCAGGACAGGGGCGCGTACGAGCAGTACTTC. This gives the protein CSARQDRGAYEQYF.

This rearrangement joins TRBV4-1 to TRBJ2-3; 7 bases are shared with TRBD2. CDR3 length: 16 amino acids. The trim removed 0 bases at V and 2 bases at J, leaving 5 bases unmatched. Germline CDR1 is MGHRA and CDR2 is YSYEKL. CDR3 bases: TGCGCCAGCAGCCAAGATCAAGCGGGGTTCACAGATACGCAGTATTTT. This sequence encodes CASSQDQAGFTDTQYF.

The rearrangement uses TRBV5-1 and TRBJ1-1, with TRBD1 matching over 7 bases. Germline V lookup: CDR1 SGHRS, CDR2 YFSETQ. J lost 0 bases, V lost 4 bases, and 6 bases had no gene match. The CDR3 has 15 amino acids. CDR3: CASSIAQGMNTEAFF. CDR3 nucleotides: TGCGCCAGCAGCATCGCACAGGGGATGAACACTGAAGCTTTCTTT.

DNA of the CDR3: TGTGCCAGCAGCCGGCTGACGGATGCTAACTATGGCTACACCTTC. It translates to CASSRLTDANYGYTF. The genes are TRBV14 and TRBJ1-2; no clear D. Per the germline V gene, CDR1 is SGHDN and CDR2 is FVKESK. The germline V and J ends were trimmed by 4 bases and 0 bases, with 12 bases remaining between them. The CDR3 is made up of 15 amino acids.

The J gene is TRBJ1-2, the V gene TRBV28; tentative D call: TRBD1 (5 bases). The V end was cut by 5 bases, the J end by 3 bases, with 10 bases between. Germline CDR1 is MDHEN and CDR2 is SYDVKM. CDR3 size: 13 residues. The CDR3 spells CASSGGMDYGYTF. The CDR3 DNA is TGTGCCAGCAGTGGGGGGATGGACTATGGCTACACCTTC.

This clonotype showed up just a few times. This sequence joins TRBV29-1 and TRBJ1-1; possibly TRBD1 for D (5 bases). The CDR3 covers 13 residues. V lost 3 bases, J lost 4 bases, and 12 bases lay in between. CDR1 and CDR2 from the germline V gene are SQVTM and ANQGSEA. The CDR3 loop is CSVDRRDGTEAFF. CDR3 bases: TGCAGCGTTGACCGCCGGGACGGCACTGAAGCTTTCTTT.

This clonotype was detected only a few times. The chain recombines TRBV3-1 with TRBJ1-1; D is unclear. Germline CDR1 LGHDT, CDR2 YNNKEL (reference sequence). V was cut by 2 bases and J by 3 bases, with 16 bases left in between. The CDR3 runs 16 residues. In nucleotides, the CDR3 is TGTGCCAGCAGCCAATCTCCTGTCAGCGGGGACACTGAAGCTTTCTTT. Amino acid sequence: CASSQSPVSGDTEAFF.

This chain connects TRBV27 to TRBJ1-2; D is ambiguous. Germline lookup yields CDR1 MNHEY and CDR2 SMNVEV (reference sequence). V was cut by 4 bases and J by 4 bases, with 13 bases left in between. This CDR3 has 14 residues. This CDR3 reads CASSSNPLGYGYTF. CDR3 nucleotide sequence: TGTGCCAGCAGTTCTAATCCCCTGGGCTATGGCTACACCTTC.

This clonotype was picked up many times. CDR3 sequence: CASSPDRGYPEQYF. The CDR3, as DNA: TGTGCCAGCAGCCCGGACAGGGGCTATCCTGAGCAGTACTTC. V and J are TRBV7-3 and TRBJ2-7; 9 bases match TRBD1. The CDR3 consists of 14 residues. CDR1 is SGHTA, CDR2 FQGTGA, per germline. The trim removed 5 bases at V and 7 bases at J, leaving 9 bases unmatched.

The CDR3, as DNA: TGTGCCAGGCCTTACAGGGGAATGAGGGTCACTGAAGCTTTCTTT. Translating gives CARPYRGMRVTEAFF. The chain has TRBV6-4 and TRBJ1-1; 7 nucleotides line up with TRBD1. This CDR3 region has 15 residues. CDR1 is MRHNA and CDR2 is SNTAGT in the germline V gene. Losses at the gene ends were 9 bases for V and 4 bases for J; bases not matched to a gene: 14.

This chain uses TRBV11-2 with TRBJ1-3; D unresolved. The germline V gene has CDR1 SGHAT and CDR2 FQNNGV. There are 14 residues in the CDR3. V dropped 6 bases and J dropped 7 bases, with 16 bases sitting between them. The CDR3 reads CASSFGVRGNTIYF. CDR3 DNA: TGTGCCAGCAGTTTCGGGGTTCGGGGTAACACCATATATTTT.

The chain uses TRBV4-1 and TRBJ1-5; tentatively, D is TRBD1 (5 bases). This CDR3 has 15 residues. The V gene's germline CDR1 is MGHRA and CDR2 YSYEKL. Trimming pared 3 bases from V and 7 bases from J, leaving 16 bases between. The CDR3 coding sequence is TGCGCCAGCAGCCATTCGAAATACCGGGGGCAGCCCCAGCATTTT. Translation gives CASSHSKYRGQPQHF.

This rearrangement joins TRBV6-5 to TRBJ2-7, with TRBD1 as a possible D gene (6 bases). CDR3 length: 16 amino acids. Germline assignment: CDR1 MNHEY and CDR2 SVGAGI. V was trimmed by 0 bases and J by 3 bases, leaving 15 bases between them. The CDR3 region has the DNA TGTGCCAGCAGTTACTCGGGGTCGTCCAGGGGCTACGAGCAGTACTTC. Residues: CASSYSGSSRGYEQYF.

This chain uses TRBV20-1 with TRBJ2-5, with D possibly being TRBD2 (6 bases). Germline V gene lookup returns CDR1 DFQATT and CDR2 SNEGSKA (reference sequence). This CDR3 comprises 14 residues. V was trimmed by 3 bases and J by 1 base, leaving 12 bases between them. CDR3 amino acids: CSASVLAAQETQYF. CDR3 nucleotide sequence: TGCAGTGCTAGTGTATTAGCGGCCCAAGAGACCCAGTACTTC.

This clonotype was picked up a small number of times. J is TRBJ2-1 and V is TRBV6-2 or TRBV6-3; the match to TRBD2 covers 10 bases. V was pared by 11 bases and J by 1 base, with 2 bases of the junction left unmatched. Germline V gene sequence: CDR1 MNHEY, CDR2 SVGEGT. The CDR3 sequence is 13 residues long. The chain's CDR3 is CALSGGSYNEQFF. The CDR3 bases are TGTGCCCTTAGCGGGGGGTCCTACAATGAGCAGTTCTTC.

This clonotype occurred a few times. The chain uses TRBV12-3 or TRBV12-4 and TRBJ2-3; 7 nucleotides line up with TRBD2. This CDR3 contains 16 residues. Germline trimming cut 0 bases from V and 3 bases from J; bases unmatched to any gene: 6. CDR3 protein: CASSLAGDGRTDTQYF. The CDR3 nucleotides are TGTGCCAGCAGTTTAGCCGGGGACGGGAGGACAGATACGCAGTATTTT.

The V call is TRBV4-1, the J call TRBJ1-2, with TRBD1 as a possible D gene (5 bases). This CDR3 spans 13 amino acids. Trimming left V 3 bases short and J 8 bases short, with 13 bases between. Germline CDR1 MGHRA, CDR2 YSYEKL. CDR3 protein: CASSQPGGYGYTF. In DNA, the CDR3 is TGCGCCAGCAGCCAGCCTGGGGGTTACGGCTACACCTTC.